The 25 T cell receptor beta chains given below trace back to one sample, sequenced in a study of shared clonotypes between healthy human individuals. The protocol was immunoSEQ multiplex PCR, while the TCRdb copy is restricted to in-frame clones and leaves out a portion. Seen here are 2 million to 2.5 million clones, over 90% observed once, and the top ten hold 0.39%. Sequenced material: naive CD4+ T cells from PBMCs. Subset given: CD45RA+ positively selected. These receptor sequences come from a man aged 18-30 years in good health. Some clones in this sample may be carry-over from other donors' samples.

CDR3 sequence reads: CASSLSFPLAGAYEQYF. CDR3 sequence (DNA): TGTGCCAGCAGCTTGAGTTTCCCGCTAGCGGGAGCCTACGAGCAGTACTTC. The chain combines TRBV11-2 with TRBJ2-7; 10 bases align to TRBD2. This CDR3 spans 17 amino acids. Germline CDR1 is SGHAT and CDR2 is FQNNGV. V gave up 3 bases and J gave up 2 bases; unmatched junction bases: 10.

V usage is TRBV10-3 and J usage is TRBJ2-1, with 12 bases aligning to TRBD2. The CDR3 covers 17 residues. Trimming took 2 bases from V and 6 from J; bases not matched to a gene: 8. The V gene's germline CDR1 is ENHRY and CDR2 SYGVKD. The DNA for the CDR3 is TGTGCCATCAGTGAGCCTAGGACTAGCGGGACCACCAATGAGCAGTTCTTC. Translating gives CAISEPRTSGTTNEQFF.

The CDR3 sequence: CASSLGLGRSTGYTF. In DNA, the CDR3 is TGCGCCAGCAGCTTGGGATTGGGCCGATCGACTGGCTACACCTTC. The chain employs TRBV5-1 and TRBJ1-2; D ambiguous. The CDR3 is 15 residues long. Trimming left V 0 bases short and J 7 bases short, with 16 bases between. Germline CDR1 is SGHRS and CDR2 is YFSETQ. The full variable domain, in which reference TRBV5-1 and TRBJ1-2 provide the parts outside the CDR3, is KAGVTQTPRYLIKTRGQQVTLSCSPISGHRSVSWYQQTPGQGLQFLFEYFSETQRNKGNFPGRFSGRQFSNSRSEMNVSTLELGDSALYLCASSLGLGRSTGYTFGSGTRLTVV.

The J gene is TRBJ2-3, the V gene TRBV5-5, with a possible D match to TRBD1 (6 bases). Between the trimmed V and J ends, which lost 4 bases and 0 bases, there was a span of 12 bases. The CDR3 runs 15 residues. The germline gives CDR1 SGHKS, CDR2 YYEKEE (reference sequence). The CDR3 DNA follows: TGTGCCAGCAGCCTAGGGGGACCCAGCACAGATACGCAGTATTTT. It codes for CASSLGGPSTDTQYF.

The rearrangement joins TRBV28 to TRBJ1-2; 9 nucleotides match TRBD1. Germline V CDR1 and CDR2: MDHEN, SYDVKM. V gave up 6 bases and J gave up 10 bases; unmatched junction bases: 6. This CDR3 is 12 amino acids long. CDR3 residues: CASRGTGINYTF. The CDR3 DNA sequence: TGTGCCAGCAGAGGGACAGGGATAAACTACACCTTC.

This clone was counted once. DNA of the CDR3: TGTGCCAGCAGTGAATTCGTGGGGACAGGAGCTAACTATGGCTACACCTTC. Protein: CASSEFVGTGANYGYTF. The gene calls are TRBV2 and TRBJ1-2; 8 positions agree with TRBD1. This CDR3 contains 17 residues. Germline CDR1 SNHLY, CDR2 FYNNEI. Unmatched junction bases numbered 8, after V lost 2 bases and J lost 0 bases.

This sequence joins TRBV2 and TRBJ2-7; TRBD1 or TRBD2 may be the D gene (5 bases each). The germline gives CDR1 SNHLY, CDR2 FYNNEI. This CDR3 has 14 amino acids. Trimming left V 3 bases short and J 12 bases short, with 21 bases between. The CDR3 nucleotides are TGTGCCAGCAGTGACTCCTACCGGGACCCAAGGGGGTACTTC. This encodes CASSDSYRDPRGYF.

In regard to this clone: This same CDR3 is encoded by further DNA sequences in the sample. The V and J genes are TRBV19 and TRBJ2-5; D gene unclear. The germline V gene has CDR1 LNHDA and CDR2 SQIVND (reference sequence). This CDR3 is built from 12 residues. V lost 3 bases to trimming and J lost 4 bases, with 6 bases between them. The CDR3 protein is CASSIGRETQYF. Here the CDR3 DNA reads TGTGCCAGTAGTATCGGGCGAGAGACCCAGTACTTC. The variable domain in full, with the rest retrieved from reference TRBV19 and TRBJ2-5, is DGGITQSPKYLFRKEGQNVTLSCEQNLNHDAMYWYRQDPGQGLRLIYYSQIVNDFQKGDIAEGYSVSREKKESFPLTVTSAQKNPTAFYLCASSIGRETQYFGPGTRLLVL.

This rearrangement joins TRBV5-1 to TRBJ1-2; D perhaps matches TRBD1 (5 bases). The V and J ends lost 3 bases and 2 bases respectively, with 17 bases between them. CDR1 and CDR2 from the germline V gene are SGHRS and YFSETQ. The CDR3 is made up of 16 amino acids. The CDR3 here is CASSSGLPPTNYGYTF. The CDR3 nucleotides read TGCGCCAGCAGCTCGGGACTTCCCCCAACAAACTATGGCTACACCTTC. Drawing the rest from reference TRBV5-1 and TRBJ1-2, the complete variable domain is KAGVTQTPRYLIKTRGQQVTLSCSPISGHRSVSWYQQTPGQGLQFLFEYFSETQRNKGNFPGRFSGRQFSNSRSEMNVSTLELGDSALYLCASSSGLPPTNYGYTFGSGTRLTVV.

CDR3 sequence (DNA): TGCGCCAGCAGCTTGGGCGGGAGTGGTGATGAGCAGTTCTTC. Amino acids: CASSLGGSGDEQFF. The V call is TRBV5-1, the J call TRBJ2-1; TRBD2 agrees at 7 bases. This CDR3 is 14 amino acids long. Per germline, CDR1 SGHRS and CDR2 YFSETQ. J lost 8 bases, V lost 0 bases, and 5 bases had no gene match.

The V call is TRBV6-5, the J call TRBJ2-7; the D gene is possibly TRBD1 (6 bases). Trimming removed 0 bases at V and 3 bases at J, with 12 bases between. The CDR3 length is 15 residues. Germline CDR1 and CDR2: MNHEY and SVGAGI. The CDR3 spells CASSYSIQGSYEQYF. For the CDR3, the DNA is TGTGCCAGCAGTTACTCGATACAGGGCAGCTACGAGCAGTACTTC.

The chain links TRBV18 to TRBJ1-2; 8 positions agree with TRBD1. The J segment lost 0 bases and the V segment lost 3 bases, leaving 12 bases of the junction unmatched. Germline V gene data show CDR1 as KGHSH and CDR2 as LQKENI. The CDR3 covers 18 residues. CDR3 sequence: CASSPQQVGTGTNYGYTF. CDR3 coding DNA: TGTGCCAGCTCACCGCAACAGGTTGGGACAGGAACTAACTATGGCTACACCTTC.

The table lists this clone with a count of one. The rearrangement joins TRBV10-3 to TRBJ2-5, with D tentatively TRBD1 (5 bases). This CDR3 is 13 amino acids long. Germline V gives CDR1 ENHRY, CDR2 SYGVKD. The V gene lost 9 bases and the J gene lost 2 bases, with 13 bases spanning the gap. The DNA of the CDR3 is TGTGCCATGGGGCGGAACCCACAAGAGACCCAGTACTTC. It yields the protein CAMGRNPQETQYF.

Concerning this clone: Other DNA variants within this sample encode the same CDR3. The V and J genes are TRBV6-6 and TRBJ2-7; D is uncertain. Between the trimmed V and J ends, which lost 4 bases and 6 bases, there was a span of 7 bases. Germline assignment: CDR1 MNHNY and CDR2 SVGAGI (reference sequence). The CDR3 contains 11 residues. CDR3 sequence reads: CASSSRGEQYF. For the CDR3, the DNA is TGTGCCAGCAGTTCCCGCGGCGAGCAGTACTTC.

The chain uses TRBV5-6 and TRBJ2-6, with D unresolved. The CDR3 consists of 15 residues. V lost 0 bases, J lost 0 bases, and 4 bases lay in between. CDR1 SGHDT and CDR2 YYEEEE come from the germline V gene. The CDR3 DNA reads as TGTGCCAGCAGCTTGGAGTCCTCTGGGGCCAACGTCCTGACTTTC. Translating gives CASSLESSGANVLTF.

In this sample, this clone turned up once. This chain uses TRBV25-1 with TRBJ2-5; 7 bases are a match to TRBD1. V shed 4 bases, J shed 5 bases, and the junction held 13 bases outside the gene matches. The CDR3 sequence is 16 residues long. The V gene's germline CDR1 is MGHDK and CDR2 SYGVNS. The CDR3 DNA sequence: TGTGCCAGCAGTGCGTTTACAGGGGAGACTCTGGAGACCCAGTACTTC. It codes for CASSAFTGETLETQYF.

This clone showed up just once. CDR3 sequence reads: CASTTLYSGANVLTF. The CDR3 bases are TGCGCCAGCACCACCCTTTATTCTGGGGCCAACGTCCTGACTTTC. This chain connects TRBV5-1 to TRBJ2-6; no clear D gene. CDR3 length: 15 amino acids. The germline V gene encodes CDR1 SGHRS and CDR2 YFSETQ. Trimming removed 6 bases at V and 1 base at J, with 11 bases between. The entire variable domain, with the rest obtained from reference TRBV5-1 and TRBJ2-6, is as follows: KAGVTQTPRYLIKTRGQQVTLSCSPISGHRSVSWYQQTPGQGLQFLFEYFSETQRNKGNFPGRFSGRQFSNSRSEMNVSTLELGDSALYLCASTTLYSGANVLTFGAGSRLTVL.

The genes are TRBV6-5 and TRBJ2-7; TRBD2 matches at 10 bases. In germline, CDR1 is MNHEY, CDR2 SVGAGI. This CDR3 is 16 amino acids long. Trimming at V came to 4 bases and at J to 1 base, leaving 7 bases not matched to a gene. The CDR3 region is CASSWGASGSSYEQYF. CDR3 DNA: TGTGCCAGCAGTTGGGGCGCTAGCGGGAGTTCCTACGAGCAGTACTTC.

The chain carries TRBV5-8 and TRBJ1-1; D is ambiguous. The CDR3 runs 13 residues. V gave up 1 base and J gave up 2 bases, with 6 bases separating them. Germline V CDR1 and CDR2: SGHTS, YDEGEE. The DNA of the CDR3 is TGTGCCAGCAGCTTGTACCCCAACACTGAAGCTTTCTTT. Residues: CASSLYPNTEAFF.

The rearrangement uses TRBV6-1 and TRBJ1-5; 7 bases are a match to TRBD1. The CDR3 totals 14 residues. Germline lookup yields CDR1 MNHNS and CDR2 SASEGT. With V trimmed by 10 bases and J by 0 bases, 6 bases remained unmatched. The CDR3 nucleotides read TGTGCCACCGGGACAGTGAATAGCAATCAGCCCCAGCATTTT. This encodes CATGTVNSNQPQHF.

The rearrangement joins TRBV11-2 to TRBJ2-5, with 11 bases fitting TRBD2. The CDR3 spans 17 residues. Germline V gives CDR1 SGHAT, CDR2 FQNNGV. V dropped 4 bases and J dropped 2; count of bases not matched to a gene: 9. The CDR3 reads CASSSYGTSGVQETQYF. The CDR3 nucleotides are TGTGCCAGCAGCTCCTATGGGACTAGCGGCGTGCAAGAGACCCAGTACTTC.

The count of this clone is one. The chain carries TRBV14 and TRBJ2-7; either TRBD1 or TRBD2 may fit D (5 bases each). CDR1 and CDR2 from the germline V gene are SGHDN and FVKESK. CDR3 length equals 13 residues. Trimming cost V 4 bases and J 3 bases, with 10 bases left between them. This CDR3 is CASSRDRNYEQYF. The CDR3 DNA follows: TGTGCCAGCAGCCGGGACCGAAACTACGAGCAGTACTTC.

The genes are TRBV12-5 and TRBJ2-3; no firm D call. V was pared by 3 bases and J by 3 bases, with 1 base between. The CDR3 contains 11 residues. The germline CDR1 and CDR2 sequences are LGHNT and FRNRAP. The CDR3 loop is CASGFTDTQYF. Written as DNA, the CDR3 is TGTGCTAGTGGTTTTACAGATACGCAGTATTTT.

This clone appeared once. This chain joins TRBV15 and TRBJ1-1; no clear D. The CDR3 extends over 14 amino acids. V was trimmed by 1 base and J by 1 base, leaving 7 bases between them. Per germline, CDR1 LNHNV and CDR2 YYDKDF (reference sequence). The CDR3 protein is CATSRVWQNTEAFF. The DNA of the CDR3 is TGTGCCACCAGCAGAGTGTGGCAGAACACTGAAGCTTTCTTT. Together with reference TRBV15 and TRBJ1-1, the CDR3 gives the full variable domain: DAMVIQNPRYQVTQFGKPVTLSCSQTLNHNVMYWYQQKSSQAPKLLFHYYDKDFNNEADTPDNFQSRRPNTSFCFLDIRSPGLGDTAMYLCATSRVWQNTEAFFGQGTRLTVV.

This clone came up once. The rearrangement uses TRBV2 and TRBJ2-1; a possible D gene is TRBD2 (5 bases). This CDR3 is built from 15 residues. Germline CDR1 is SNHLY and CDR2 is FYNNEI. V was trimmed by 6 bases and J by 0 bases, leaving 12 bases between them. CDR3 DNA sequence: TGTGCCAGCAGGGCGGTGGGGAGCTCCTACAATGAGCAGTTCTTC. Translating it yields CASRAVGSSYNEQFF.